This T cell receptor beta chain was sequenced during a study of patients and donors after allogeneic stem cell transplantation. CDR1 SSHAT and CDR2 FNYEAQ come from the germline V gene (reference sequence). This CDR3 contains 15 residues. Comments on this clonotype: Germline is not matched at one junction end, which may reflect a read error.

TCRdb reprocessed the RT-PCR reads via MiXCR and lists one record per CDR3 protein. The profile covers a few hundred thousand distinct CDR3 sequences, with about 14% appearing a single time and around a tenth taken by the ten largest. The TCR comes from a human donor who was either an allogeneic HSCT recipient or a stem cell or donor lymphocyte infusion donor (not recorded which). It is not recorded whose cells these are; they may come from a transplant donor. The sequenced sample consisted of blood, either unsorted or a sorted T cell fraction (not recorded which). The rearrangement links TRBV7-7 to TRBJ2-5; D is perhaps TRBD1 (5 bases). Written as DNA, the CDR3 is TGTGCTAGCAGCTTGGGGCAGATTGTACAAGAGACCCAGTACTTC. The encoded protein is CASSLGQIVQETQYF.